This T cell receptor beta chain was identified in a study of blood T cell repertoires in COVID-19. Study information: Collection of acute and convalescent COVID-19 samples took place in the United States, Italy and Spain. PBMCs, B-cell-depleted T cells, or T cells were the source of the cDNA or gDNA that made up the material.

In the study's own analysis: Researchers report that nucleated cell counts were estimated from reference gene primer amplification. Produced via immunoSEQ multiplex PCR; TCRdb's table is partial and in-frame only. That table furnishes V, J and clone size, whereas the DNA furnished D and trimming. The repertoire holds under 200,000 clones, approximately 91% seen once, with less than 2.5% in the top ten. The CDR3 covers 15 residues. The junction had 14 bases not matched to a gene; V was cut back by 6 bases and J by 9 bases. Germline CDR1 and CDR2: MNHEY and SMNVEV (reference sequence). Sequenced material: peripheral blood. This chain links TRBV27 with TRBJ1-1; 9 nucleotides match TRBD1. This receptor was identified in a man aged 18 to 29 with acute or convalescent COVID-19. As DNA, the CDR3 is TGTGCCAGCAGCTTTTCAAGACAGGGGGTAAGAAAAGCTTTCTTT. Translated, it gives CASSFSRQGVRKAFF.